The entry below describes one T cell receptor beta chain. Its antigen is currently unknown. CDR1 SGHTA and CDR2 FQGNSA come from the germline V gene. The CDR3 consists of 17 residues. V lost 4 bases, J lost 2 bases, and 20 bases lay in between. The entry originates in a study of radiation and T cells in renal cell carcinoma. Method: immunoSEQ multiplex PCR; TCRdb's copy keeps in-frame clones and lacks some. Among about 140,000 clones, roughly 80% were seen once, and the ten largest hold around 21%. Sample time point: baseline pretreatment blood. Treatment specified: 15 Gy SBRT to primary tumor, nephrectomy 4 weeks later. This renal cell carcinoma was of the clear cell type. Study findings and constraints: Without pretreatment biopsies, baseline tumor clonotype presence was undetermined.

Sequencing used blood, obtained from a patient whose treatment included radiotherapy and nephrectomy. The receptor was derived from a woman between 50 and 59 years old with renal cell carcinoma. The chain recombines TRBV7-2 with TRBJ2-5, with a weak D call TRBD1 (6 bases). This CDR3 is CASSWGLGTPYQETQYF. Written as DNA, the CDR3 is TGTGCCAGCAGCTGGGGTCTGGGGACACCATATCAAGAGACCCAGTACTTC. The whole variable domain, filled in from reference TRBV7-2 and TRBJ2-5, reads GAGVSQSPSNKVTEKGKDVELRCDPISGHTALYWYRQSLGQGLEFLIYFQGNSAPDKSGLPSDRFSAERTGGSVSTLTIQRTQQEDSAVYLCASSWGLGTPYQETQYFGPGTRLLVL.